This TCR beta chain was sequenced for a study of neurological immune-mediated disorders. Points from the study as a whole: None of the CDR3 amino acid sequences in expanded clones turned up in more than one subject, which points to private repertoires in all groups.

This sample's time point: longitudinal time-point 2. The CDR3 is 14 residues long. Germline loops: CDR1 DFQATT, CDR2 SNEGSKA (reference sequence). The ends were cut back, 6 bases at V and 1 base at J, with 14 bases in the middle. This clonotype was observed a handful of times. Its cognate antigen is unknown. TCRdb ran MiXCR on the 5' RACE reads and lists one entry per CDR3 protein. The data hold about 80,000 distinct CDR3 sequences, with 5% to 6% observed a single time. The chain is built from TRBV20-1 and TRBJ2-3; maybe TRBD2 (6 bases). The sequencing input was PBMCs. The sequence was obtained from a woman aged 55 to 70 with multiple sclerosis. The CDR3 region is CSAYGGGGTDTQYF. As DNA, the CDR3 is TGCAGTGCCTACGGTGGCGGGGGCACAGATACGCAGTATTTT.